The sequence of this T cell receptor (beta chain) was determined in a study of T cells after yellow fever vaccination. Template switching by 5'RACE produced TCR cDNA, adding a universal primer site and UMIs. TCRdb ran MiXCR on the 5' RACE reads and lists one entry per CDR3 protein. The table lists some 150,000 distinct CDR3 sequences, around 9.3% of them singletons, with around 35% in the top ten. This clonotype was observed a few times. The CDR3 is made up of 17 amino acids. V was pared by 0 bases and J by 4 bases, with 6 bases of the junction left unmatched. Germline V gene sequence: CDR1 SGDLS, CDR2 YYNGEE.

The chain couples TRBV9 to TRBJ2-1, with 11 nucleotides matching TRBD2. This sample comprised CD8+ T cells sorted from PBMCs, obtained 45 days after the yellow fever booster vaccination. The TCR was taken from a man in his late teens or twenties who received the YFV17D yellow fever vaccine. The DNA for the CDR3 is TGTGCCAGCAGCGTAGTTGCTAGCGGGGGGTCTTACAATGAGCAGTTCTTC. Protein product: CASSVVASGGSYNEQFF.